A selection of T cell receptor beta chains follows, all from one sample in a study of cytomegalovirus exposure and HLA in healthy donors. Using immunoSEQ multiplex PCR, the repertoire was profiled, and TCRdb retains in-frame clones only, with some absent. This table holds about 41,000 clones. Sequencing was done on a sample of PBMCs. The receptors come from a man between 25 and 39 years old in good health and CMV-seronegative. Both conserved end residues are trimmed from each CDR3. D genes are given only for firm matches.

>TRBJ2-7|TRBD2|TRBV4-1
ASSQLSGLGGLGSHEQY
>TRBJ1-5|NA|TRBV18
ASSPNPARATQPQH
>TRBJ2-3|NA|TRBV7-3
ASSLGDKWTDTQY
>TRBJ1-1|NA|TRBV5-1
ASSVGGGKGMNTEAF
>TRBJ2-1|NA|TRBV6-1
ASSERVYSYNEQF
>TRBJ2-1|TRBD1|TRBV9
ASSPRQGFGVPFEQF
>TRBJ2-1|TRBD1|TRBV2
ATSGTGFDNEQF
>TRBJ2-2|TRBD1|TRBV6-4
ASSNQGAGGELF
>TRBJ1-6|NA|TRBV19
ASSIQGLRGNSPLH
>TRBJ2-7|TRBD2|TRBV5-1
ASSWTSGKEYEQY
>TRBJ2-7|NA|TRBV6-5
ASSLTRAYEQY
>TRBJ2-5|NA|TRBV10-3
AISDPEETQY
>TRBJ2-2|TRBD1|TRBV10-3
AIRPGQGNNGELF
>TRBJ1-4|TRBD1|TRBV19
ASSSGTGGREKLF
>TRBJ2-5|NA|TRBV4-2
ASSQDHGTQY
>TRBJ2-7|TRBD2|TRBV5-4
ASKKRLEASGRVNEQY
>TRBJ1-3|NA|TRBV6-5
ATQVNSGNTIY